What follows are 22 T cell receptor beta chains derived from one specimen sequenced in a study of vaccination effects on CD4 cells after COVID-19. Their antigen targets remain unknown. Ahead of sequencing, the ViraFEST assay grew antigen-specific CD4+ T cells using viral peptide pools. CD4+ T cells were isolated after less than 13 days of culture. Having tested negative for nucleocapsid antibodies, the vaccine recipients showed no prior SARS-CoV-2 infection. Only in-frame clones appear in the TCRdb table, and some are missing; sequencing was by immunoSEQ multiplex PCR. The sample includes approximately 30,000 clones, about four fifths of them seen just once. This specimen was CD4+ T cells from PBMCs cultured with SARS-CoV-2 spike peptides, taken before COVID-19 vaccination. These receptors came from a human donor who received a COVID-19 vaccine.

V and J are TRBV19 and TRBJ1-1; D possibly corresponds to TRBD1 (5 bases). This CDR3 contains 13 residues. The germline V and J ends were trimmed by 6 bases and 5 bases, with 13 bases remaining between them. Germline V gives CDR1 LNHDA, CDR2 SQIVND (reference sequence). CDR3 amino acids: CASRDPGRTEAFF. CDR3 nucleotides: TGTGCCAGTAGGGACCCAGGGAGGACTGAAGCTTTCTTT.

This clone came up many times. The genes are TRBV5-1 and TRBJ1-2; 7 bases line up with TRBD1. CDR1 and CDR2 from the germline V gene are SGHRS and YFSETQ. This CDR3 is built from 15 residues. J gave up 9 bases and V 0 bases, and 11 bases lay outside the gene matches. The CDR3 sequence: CASSLGDSGTSSYTF. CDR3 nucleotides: TGCGCCAGCAGCTTGGGGGACAGCGGAACTAGCAGCTACACCTTC.

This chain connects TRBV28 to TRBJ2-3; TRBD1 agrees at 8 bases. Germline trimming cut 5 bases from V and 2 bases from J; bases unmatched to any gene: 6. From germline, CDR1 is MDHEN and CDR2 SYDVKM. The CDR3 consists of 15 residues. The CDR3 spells CASSRGQGATDTQYF. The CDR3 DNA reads TGTGCCAGCAGTCGTGGACAGGGAGCCACAGATACGCAGTATTTT.

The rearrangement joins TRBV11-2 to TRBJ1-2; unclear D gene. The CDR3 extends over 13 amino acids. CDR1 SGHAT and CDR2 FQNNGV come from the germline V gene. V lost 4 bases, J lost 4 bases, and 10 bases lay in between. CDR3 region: CASSSRLTYGYTF. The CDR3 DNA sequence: TGTGCCAGCAGCTCGAGGCTCACCTATGGCTACACCTTC.

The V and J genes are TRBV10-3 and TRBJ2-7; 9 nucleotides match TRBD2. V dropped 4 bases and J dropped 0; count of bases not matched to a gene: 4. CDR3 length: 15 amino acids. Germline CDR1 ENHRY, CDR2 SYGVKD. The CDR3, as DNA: TGTGCCATCAGTGGACTAGCGGTGAGCTCCTACGAGCAGTACTTC. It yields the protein CAISGLAVSSYEQYF.

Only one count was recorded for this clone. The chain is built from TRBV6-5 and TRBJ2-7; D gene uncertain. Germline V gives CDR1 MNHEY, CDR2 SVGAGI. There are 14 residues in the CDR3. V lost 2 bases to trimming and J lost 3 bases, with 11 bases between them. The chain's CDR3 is CASSYRRVVYEQYF. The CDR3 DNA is TGTGCCAGCAGTTACCGACGGGTGGTCTACGAGCAGTACTTC.

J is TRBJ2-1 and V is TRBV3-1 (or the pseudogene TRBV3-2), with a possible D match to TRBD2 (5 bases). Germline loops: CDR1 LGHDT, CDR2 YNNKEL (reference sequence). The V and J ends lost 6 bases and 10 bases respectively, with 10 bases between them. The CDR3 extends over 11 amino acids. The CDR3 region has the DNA TGTGCCAGCAGTCTGACGGGGGAGCAGTTCTTC. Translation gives CASSLTGEQFF.

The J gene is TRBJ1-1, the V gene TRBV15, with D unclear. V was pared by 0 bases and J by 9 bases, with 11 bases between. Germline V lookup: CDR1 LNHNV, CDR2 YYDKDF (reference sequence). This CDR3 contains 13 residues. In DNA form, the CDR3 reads TGTGCCACCAGCAGAGATAGGCCGCGGCAAGCTTTCTTT. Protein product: CATSRDRPRQAFF.

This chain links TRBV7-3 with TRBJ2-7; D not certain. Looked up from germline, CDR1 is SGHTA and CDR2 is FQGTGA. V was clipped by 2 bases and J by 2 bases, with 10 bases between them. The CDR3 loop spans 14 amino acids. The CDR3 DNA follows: TGTGCCAGCAGCTTATATAGCCGACCCTACGAGCAGTACTTC. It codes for CASSLYSRPYEQYF.

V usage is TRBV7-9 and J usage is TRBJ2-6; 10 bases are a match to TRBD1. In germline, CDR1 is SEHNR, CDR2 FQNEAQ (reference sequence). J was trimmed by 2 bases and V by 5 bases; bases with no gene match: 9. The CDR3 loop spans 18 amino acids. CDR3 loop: CASSVDRDRGPGANVLTF. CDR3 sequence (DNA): TGTGCCAGCAGCGTAGACCGGGACAGGGGTCCTGGGGCCAACGTCCTGACTTTC.

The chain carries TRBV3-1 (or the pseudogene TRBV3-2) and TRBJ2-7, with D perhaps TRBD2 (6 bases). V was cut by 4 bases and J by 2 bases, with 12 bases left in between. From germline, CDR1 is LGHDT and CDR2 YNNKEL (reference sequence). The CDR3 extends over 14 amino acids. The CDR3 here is CASSRGEGPYEQYF. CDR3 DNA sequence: TGTGCCAGCAGCCGCGGGGAAGGTCCCTACGAGCAGTACTTC.

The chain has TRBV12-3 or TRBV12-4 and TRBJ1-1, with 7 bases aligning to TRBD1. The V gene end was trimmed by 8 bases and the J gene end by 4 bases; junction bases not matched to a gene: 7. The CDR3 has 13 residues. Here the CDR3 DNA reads TGTGCCAGCGCCAGGGGGGAGGGCACTGAAGCTTTCTTT. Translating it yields CASARGEGTEAFF.

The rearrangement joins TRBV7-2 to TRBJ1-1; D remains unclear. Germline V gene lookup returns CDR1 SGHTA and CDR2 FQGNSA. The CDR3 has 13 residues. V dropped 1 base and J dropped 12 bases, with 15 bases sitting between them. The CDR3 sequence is CASSLGAGERSFF. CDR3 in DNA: TGTGCCAGCAGCTTAGGGGCAGGAGAGCGATCTTTCTTT.

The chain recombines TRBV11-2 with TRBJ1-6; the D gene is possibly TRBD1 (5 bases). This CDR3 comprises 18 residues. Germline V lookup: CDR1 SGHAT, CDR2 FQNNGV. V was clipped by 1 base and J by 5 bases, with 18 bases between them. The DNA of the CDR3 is TGTGCCAGCAGCTTAGGAATTTACCCTTCGGGGGATAATTCACCCCTCCACTTT. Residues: CASSLGIYPSGDNSPLHF.

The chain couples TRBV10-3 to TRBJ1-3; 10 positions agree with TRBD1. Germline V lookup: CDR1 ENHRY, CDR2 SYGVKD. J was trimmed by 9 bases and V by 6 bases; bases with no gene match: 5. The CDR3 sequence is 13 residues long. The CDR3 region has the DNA TGTGCCATCAGGGGACAGGGGAAGACCACCATATATTTT. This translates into CAIRGQGKTTIYF.

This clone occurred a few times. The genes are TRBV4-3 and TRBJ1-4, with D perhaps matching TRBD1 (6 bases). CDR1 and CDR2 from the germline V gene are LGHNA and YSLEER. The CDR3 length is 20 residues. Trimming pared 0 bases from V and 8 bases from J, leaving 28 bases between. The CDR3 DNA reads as TGCGCCAGCAGCCAAGATCGGATCTTAGGAGGGGGGGGGCGATCAGAAAAACTGTTTTTT. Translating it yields CASSQDRILGGGGRSEKLFF.

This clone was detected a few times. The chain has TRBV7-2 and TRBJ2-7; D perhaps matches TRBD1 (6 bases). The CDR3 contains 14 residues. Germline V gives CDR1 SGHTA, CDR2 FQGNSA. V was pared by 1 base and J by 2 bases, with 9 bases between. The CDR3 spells CASSLVTGTYEQYF. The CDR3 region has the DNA TGTGCCAGCAGCTTAGTAACAGGGACCTACGAGCAGTACTTC.

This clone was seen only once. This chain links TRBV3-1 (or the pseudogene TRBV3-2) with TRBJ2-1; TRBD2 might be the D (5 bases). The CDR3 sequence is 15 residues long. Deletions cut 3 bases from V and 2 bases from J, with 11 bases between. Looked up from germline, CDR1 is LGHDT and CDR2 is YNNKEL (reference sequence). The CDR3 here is CASSHRGITYNEQFF. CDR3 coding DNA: TGTGCCAGCAGCCACAGAGGGATCACCTACAATGAGCAGTTCTTC.

CDR3 residues: CASNRGARGLSEAFF. In DNA form, the CDR3 reads TGTGCCAGCAACAGGGGGGCCAGGGGTCTATCTGAAGCTTTCTTT. The chain links TRBV3-1 (or the pseudogene TRBV3-2) to TRBJ1-1; 8 bases agree with TRBD1. Germline V gene sequence: CDR1 LGHDT, CDR2 YNNKEL (reference sequence). Trimming at V came to 7 bases and at J to 6 bases, leaving 13 bases not matched to a gene. CDR3 length equals 15 residues.

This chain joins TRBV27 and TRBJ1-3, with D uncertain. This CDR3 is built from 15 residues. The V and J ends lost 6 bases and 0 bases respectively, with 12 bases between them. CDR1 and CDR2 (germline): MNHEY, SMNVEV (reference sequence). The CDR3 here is CASSTTHNSGNTIYF. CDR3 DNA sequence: TGTGCCAGCAGCACCACACATAACTCTGGAAACACCATATATTTT.

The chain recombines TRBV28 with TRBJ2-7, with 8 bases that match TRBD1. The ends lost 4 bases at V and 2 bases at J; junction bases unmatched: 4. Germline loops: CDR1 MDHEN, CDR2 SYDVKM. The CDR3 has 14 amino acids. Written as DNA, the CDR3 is TGTGCCAGCAGTTCGGGACAGGCACCCTACGAGCAGTACTTC. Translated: CASSSGQAPYEQYF.

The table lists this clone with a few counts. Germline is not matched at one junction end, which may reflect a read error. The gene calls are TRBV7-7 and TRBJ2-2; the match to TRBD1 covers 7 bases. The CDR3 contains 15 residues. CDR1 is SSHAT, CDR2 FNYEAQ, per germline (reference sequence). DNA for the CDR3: TGTGCTAGCAGCTTAGGGGGCGCTAACACCGGGGAGCTGTTTTTT. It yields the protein CASSLGGANTGELFF.